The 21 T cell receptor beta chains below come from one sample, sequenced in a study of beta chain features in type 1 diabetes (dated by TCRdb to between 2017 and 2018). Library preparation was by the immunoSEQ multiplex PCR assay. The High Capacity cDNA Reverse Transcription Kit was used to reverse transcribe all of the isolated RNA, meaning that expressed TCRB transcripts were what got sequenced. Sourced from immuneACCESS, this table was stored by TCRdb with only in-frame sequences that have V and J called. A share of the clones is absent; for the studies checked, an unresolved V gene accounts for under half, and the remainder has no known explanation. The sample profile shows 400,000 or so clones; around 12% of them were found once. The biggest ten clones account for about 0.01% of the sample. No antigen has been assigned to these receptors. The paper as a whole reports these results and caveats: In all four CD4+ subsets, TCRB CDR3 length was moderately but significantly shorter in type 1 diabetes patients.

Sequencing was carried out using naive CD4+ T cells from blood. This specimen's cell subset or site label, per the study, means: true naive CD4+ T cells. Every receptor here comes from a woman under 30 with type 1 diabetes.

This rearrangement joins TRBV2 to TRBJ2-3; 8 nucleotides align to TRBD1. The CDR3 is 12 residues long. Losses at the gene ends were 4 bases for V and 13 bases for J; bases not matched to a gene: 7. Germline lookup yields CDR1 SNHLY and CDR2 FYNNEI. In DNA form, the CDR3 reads TGTGCCAGCAGTGCTCCGGGACAGGTCAAGTATTTT. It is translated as CASSAPGQVKYF.

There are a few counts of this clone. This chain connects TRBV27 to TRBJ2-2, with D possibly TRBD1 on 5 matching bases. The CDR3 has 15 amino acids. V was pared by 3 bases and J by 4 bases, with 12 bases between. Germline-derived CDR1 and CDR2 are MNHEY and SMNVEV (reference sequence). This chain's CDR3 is CASSLRQGFTGELFF. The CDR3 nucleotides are TGTGCCAGCAGTTTGAGGCAGGGATTCACCGGGGAGCTGTTTTTT.

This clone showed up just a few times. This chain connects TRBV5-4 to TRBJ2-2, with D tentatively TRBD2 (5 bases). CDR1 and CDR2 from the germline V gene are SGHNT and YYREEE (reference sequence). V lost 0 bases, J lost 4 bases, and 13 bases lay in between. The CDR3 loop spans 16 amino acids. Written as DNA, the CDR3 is TGTGCCAGCAGCTTGGTAGGAGGCCTTGGCACCGGGGAGCTGTTTTTT. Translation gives CASSLVGGLGTGELFF.

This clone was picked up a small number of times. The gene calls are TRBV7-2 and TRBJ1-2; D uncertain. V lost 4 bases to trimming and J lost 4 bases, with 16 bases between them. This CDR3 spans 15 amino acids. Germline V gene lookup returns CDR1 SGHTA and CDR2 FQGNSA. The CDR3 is CASSSQVPSPYGYTF. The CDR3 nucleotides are TGTGCCAGCAGCTCCCAGGTCCCCAGCCCCTATGGCTACACCTTC.

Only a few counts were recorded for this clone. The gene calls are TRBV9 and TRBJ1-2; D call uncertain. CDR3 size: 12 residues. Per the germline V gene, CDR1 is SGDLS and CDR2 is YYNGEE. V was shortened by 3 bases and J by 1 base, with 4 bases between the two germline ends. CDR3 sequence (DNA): TGTGCCAGCAGCGCAGATAACTATGGCTACACCTTC. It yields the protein CASSADNYGYTF.

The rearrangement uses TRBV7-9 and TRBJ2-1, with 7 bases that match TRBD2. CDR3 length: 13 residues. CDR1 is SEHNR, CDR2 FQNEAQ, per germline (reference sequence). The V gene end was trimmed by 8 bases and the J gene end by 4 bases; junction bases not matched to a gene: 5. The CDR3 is CASGSGNYNEQFF. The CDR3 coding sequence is TGTGCCAGCGGCAGCGGGAATTACAATGAGCAGTTCTTC.

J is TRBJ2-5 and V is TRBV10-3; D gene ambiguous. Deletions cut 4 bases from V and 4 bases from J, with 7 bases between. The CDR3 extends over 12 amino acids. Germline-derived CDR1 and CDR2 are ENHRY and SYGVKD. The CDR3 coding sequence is TGTGCCATCAGTGCCCCAGGAGAGACCCAGTACTTC. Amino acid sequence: CAISAPGETQYF.

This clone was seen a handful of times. CDR3 nucleotides: TGTGCCAGCAGTTTAGGGAGTAGCAATCAGCCCCAGCATTTT. It codes for CASSLGSSNQPQHF. The genes are TRBV28 and TRBJ1-5; no firm D call. The CDR3 totals 14 residues. Germline loops: CDR1 MDHEN, CDR2 SYDVKM. V lost 2 bases, J lost 0 bases, and 5 bases lay in between. The variable domain in full, completed from reference TRBV28 and TRBJ1-5, reads DVKVTQSSRYLVKRTGEKVFLECVQDMDHENMFWYRQDPGLGLRLIYFSYDVKMKEKGDIPEGYSVSREKKERFSLILESASTNQTSMYLCASSLGSSNQPQHFGDGTRLSIL.

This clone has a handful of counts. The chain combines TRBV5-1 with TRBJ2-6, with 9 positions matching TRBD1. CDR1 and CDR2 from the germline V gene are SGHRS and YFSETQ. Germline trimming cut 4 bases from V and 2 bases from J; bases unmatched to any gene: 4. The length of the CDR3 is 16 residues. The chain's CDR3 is CASSPGTGTGANVLTF. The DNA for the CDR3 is TGCGCCAGCAGCCCCGGGACAGGGACTGGGGCCAACGTCCTGACTTTC.

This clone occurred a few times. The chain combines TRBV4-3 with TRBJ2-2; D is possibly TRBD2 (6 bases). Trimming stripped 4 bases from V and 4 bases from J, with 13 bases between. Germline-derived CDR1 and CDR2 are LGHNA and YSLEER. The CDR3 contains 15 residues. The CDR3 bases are TGCGCCAGCAGCCGGAGGGGCTTCTCCACCGGGGAGCTGTTTTTT. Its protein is CASSRRGFSTGELFF.

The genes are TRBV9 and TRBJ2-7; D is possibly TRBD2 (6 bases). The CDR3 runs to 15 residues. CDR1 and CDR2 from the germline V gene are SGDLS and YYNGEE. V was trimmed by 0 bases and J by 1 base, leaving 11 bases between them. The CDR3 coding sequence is TGTGCCAGCAGCGTAGGTCCTAGCGAGTCCTACGAGCAGTACTTC. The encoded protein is CASSVGPSESYEQYF.

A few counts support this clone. CDR3 loop: CASSIPHSNEQFF. The CDR3 coding sequence is TGTGCCAGCAGCATACCCCACAGTAATGAGCAGTTCTTC. The V call is TRBV11-2, the J call TRBJ2-1; no clear D. Trimming took 5 bases from V and 7 from J, leaving 12 bases between them. The CDR3 is 13 residues long. CDR1 and CDR2 (germline): SGHAT, FQNNGV.

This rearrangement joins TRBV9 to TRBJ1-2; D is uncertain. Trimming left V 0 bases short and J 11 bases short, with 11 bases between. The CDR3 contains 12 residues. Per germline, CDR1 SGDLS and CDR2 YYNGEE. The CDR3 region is CASSVVGGQYTF. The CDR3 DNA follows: TGTGCCAGCAGCGTAGTTGGCGGCCAATACACCTTC.

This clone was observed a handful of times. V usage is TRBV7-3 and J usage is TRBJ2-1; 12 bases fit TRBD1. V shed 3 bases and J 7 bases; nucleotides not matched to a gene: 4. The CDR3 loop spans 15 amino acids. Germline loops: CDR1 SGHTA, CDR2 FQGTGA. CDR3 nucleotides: TGTGCCAGCAGCTTCCCGGGACAGGGGGCGAATGAGCAGTTCTTC. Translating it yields CASSFPGQGANEQFF.

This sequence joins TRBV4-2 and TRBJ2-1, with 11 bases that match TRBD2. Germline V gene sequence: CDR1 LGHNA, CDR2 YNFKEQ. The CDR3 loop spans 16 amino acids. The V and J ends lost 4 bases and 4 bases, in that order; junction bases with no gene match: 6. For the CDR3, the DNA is TGTGCCAGCAGCCTCGGGGGGACTAGCGGATACAATGAGCAGTTCTTC. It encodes CASSLGGTSGYNEQFF.

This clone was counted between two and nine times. CDR3 in DNA: TGTGCCAGCAGCCAAGTCGTCTTAGCGGGAGGGCCTGTTGAGCAGTTCTTC. As protein: CASSQVVLAGGPVEQFF. The chain is built from TRBV4-2 and TRBJ2-1; 11 bases fit TRBD2. V shed 1 base, J shed 9 bases, and the junction held 11 bases outside the gene matches. Germline assignment: CDR1 LGHNA and CDR2 YNFKEQ. The CDR3 sequence is 17 residues long.

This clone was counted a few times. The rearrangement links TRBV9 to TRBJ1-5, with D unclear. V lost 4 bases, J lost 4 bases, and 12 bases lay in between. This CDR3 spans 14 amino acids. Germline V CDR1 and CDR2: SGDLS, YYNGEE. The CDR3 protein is CASSPGGLNQPQHF. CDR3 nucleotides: TGTGCCAGCAGCCCCGGAGGCTTAAATCAGCCCCAGCATTTT.

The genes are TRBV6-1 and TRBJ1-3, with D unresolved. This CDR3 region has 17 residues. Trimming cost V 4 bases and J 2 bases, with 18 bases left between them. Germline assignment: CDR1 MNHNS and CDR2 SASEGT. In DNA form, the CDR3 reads TGTGCCAGCAGTGCACCGCCTGGGGTCGGGACTGGAAACACCATATATTTT. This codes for CASSAPPGVGTGNTIYF.

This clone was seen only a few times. The CDR3 protein is CASSLPTRGRDDYGYTF. The CDR3 DNA reads TGTGCCAGCAGCTTACCGACCCGGGGGAGGGATGACTATGGCTACACCTTC. The V gene is TRBV7-3, the J gene TRBJ1-2; D perhaps matches TRBD1 (5 bases). The CDR3 length is 17 residues. V was trimmed by 2 bases and J by 3 bases, leaving 19 bases between them. CDR1 is SGHTA and CDR2 is FQGTGA in the germline V gene. Drawing the rest from reference TRBV7-3 and TRBJ1-2, the complete variable domain is GAGVSQTPSNKVTEKGKYVELRCDPISGHTALYWYRQSLGQGPEFLIYFQGTGAADDSGLPNDRFFAVRPEGSVSTLKIQRTERGDSAVYLCASSLPTRGRDDYGYTFGSGTRLTVV.

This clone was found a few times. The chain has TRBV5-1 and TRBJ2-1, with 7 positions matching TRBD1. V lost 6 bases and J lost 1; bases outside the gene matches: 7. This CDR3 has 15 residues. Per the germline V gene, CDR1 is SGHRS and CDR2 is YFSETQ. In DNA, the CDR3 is TGCGCCAGCACCCAGGGGGAGAGGTCCTACAATGAGCAGTTCTTC. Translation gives CASTQGERSYNEQFF.

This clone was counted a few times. This chain's CDR3 is CASSQGSAGAQPQHF. Here the CDR3 DNA reads TGTGCCAGCAGCCAAGGGTCAGCGGGGGCCCAGCCCCAGCATTTT. The chain combines TRBV4-2 with TRBJ1-5, with D perhaps TRBD1 (6 bases). The CDR3 extends over 15 amino acids. The germline V gene encodes CDR1 LGHNA and CDR2 YNFKEQ. Trimming pared 1 base from V and 7 bases from J, leaving 14 bases between.